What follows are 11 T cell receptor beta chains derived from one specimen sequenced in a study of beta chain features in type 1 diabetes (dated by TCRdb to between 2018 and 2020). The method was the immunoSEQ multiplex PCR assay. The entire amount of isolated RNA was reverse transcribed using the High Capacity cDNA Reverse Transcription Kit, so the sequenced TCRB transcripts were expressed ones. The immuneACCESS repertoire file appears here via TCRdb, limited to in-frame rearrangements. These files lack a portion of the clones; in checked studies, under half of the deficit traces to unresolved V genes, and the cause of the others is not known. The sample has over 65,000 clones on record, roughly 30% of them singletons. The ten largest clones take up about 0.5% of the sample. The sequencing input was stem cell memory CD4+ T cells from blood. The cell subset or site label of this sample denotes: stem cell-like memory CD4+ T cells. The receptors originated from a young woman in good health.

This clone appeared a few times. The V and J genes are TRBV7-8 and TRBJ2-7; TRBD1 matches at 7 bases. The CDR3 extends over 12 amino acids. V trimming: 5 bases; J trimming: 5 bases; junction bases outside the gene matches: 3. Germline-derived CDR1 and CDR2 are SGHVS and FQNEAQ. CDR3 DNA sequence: TGTGCCAGCAGCCGGGACAGCCACGAGCAGTACTTC. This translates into CASSRDSHEQYF.

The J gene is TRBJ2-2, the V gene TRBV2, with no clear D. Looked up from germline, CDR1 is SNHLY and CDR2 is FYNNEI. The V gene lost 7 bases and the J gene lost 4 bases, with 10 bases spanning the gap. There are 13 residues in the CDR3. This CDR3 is CASKNRTTGELFF. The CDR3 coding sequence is TGTGCCAGCAAAAACAGAACCACCGGGGAGCTGTTTTTT.

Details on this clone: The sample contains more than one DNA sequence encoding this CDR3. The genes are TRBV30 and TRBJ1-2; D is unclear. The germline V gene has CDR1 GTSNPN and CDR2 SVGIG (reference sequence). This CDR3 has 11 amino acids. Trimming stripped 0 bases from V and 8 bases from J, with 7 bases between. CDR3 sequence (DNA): TGTGCCTGGAGTGTATCGGGGGGCTACACCTTC. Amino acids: CAWSVSGGYTF.

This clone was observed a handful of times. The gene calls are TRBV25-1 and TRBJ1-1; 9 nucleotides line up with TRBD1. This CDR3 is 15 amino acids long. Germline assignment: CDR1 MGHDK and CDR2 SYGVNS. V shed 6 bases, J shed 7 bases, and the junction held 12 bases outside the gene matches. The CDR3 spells CASRPPGQGNGEAFF. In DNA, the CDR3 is TGTGCCAGCAGGCCGCCGGGACAGGGCAATGGTGAAGCTTTCTTT.

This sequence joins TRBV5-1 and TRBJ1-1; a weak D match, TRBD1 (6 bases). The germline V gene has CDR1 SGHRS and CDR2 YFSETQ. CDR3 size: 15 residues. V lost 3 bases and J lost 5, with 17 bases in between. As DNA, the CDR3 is TGCGCCAGCAGCTCCGGACAGACCCTTTGGACTGAAGCTTTCTTT. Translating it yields CASSSGQTLWTEAFF.

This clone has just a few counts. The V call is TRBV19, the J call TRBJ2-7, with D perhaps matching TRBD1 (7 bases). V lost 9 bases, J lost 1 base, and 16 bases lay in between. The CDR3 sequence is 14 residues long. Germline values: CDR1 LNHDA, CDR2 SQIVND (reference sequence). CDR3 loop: CASTGQEGSYEQYF. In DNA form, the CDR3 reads TGTGCCAGCACCGGACAGGAGGGGTCCTACGAGCAGTACTTC.

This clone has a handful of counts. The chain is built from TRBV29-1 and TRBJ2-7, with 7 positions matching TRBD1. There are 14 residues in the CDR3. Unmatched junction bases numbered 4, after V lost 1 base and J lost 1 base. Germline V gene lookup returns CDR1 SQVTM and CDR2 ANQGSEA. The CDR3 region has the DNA TGCAGCGTTGAAGGACAGGGCCTTTCCTACGAGCAGTACTTC. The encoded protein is CSVEGQGLSYEQYF.

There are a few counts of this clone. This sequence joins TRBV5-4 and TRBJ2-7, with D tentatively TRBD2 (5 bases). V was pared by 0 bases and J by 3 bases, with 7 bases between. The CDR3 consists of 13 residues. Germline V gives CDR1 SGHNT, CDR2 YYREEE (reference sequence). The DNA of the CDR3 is TGTGCCAGCAGCTTGGACGGACTCTACGAGCAGTACTTC. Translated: CASSLDGLYEQYF.

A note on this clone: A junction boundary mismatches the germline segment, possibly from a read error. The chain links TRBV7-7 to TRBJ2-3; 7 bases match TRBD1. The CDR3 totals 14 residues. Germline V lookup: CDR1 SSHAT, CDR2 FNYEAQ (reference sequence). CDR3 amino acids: CASSQGTATDTQYF. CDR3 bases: TGTGCTAGCAGCCAAGGGACAGCCACAGATACGCAGTATTTT.

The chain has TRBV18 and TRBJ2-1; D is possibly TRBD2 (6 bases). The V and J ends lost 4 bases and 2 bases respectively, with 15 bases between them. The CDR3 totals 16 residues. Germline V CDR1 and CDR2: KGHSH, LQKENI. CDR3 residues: CASSLRDFNAYNEQFF. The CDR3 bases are TGTGCCAGCTCACTTCGGGACTTCAACGCCTACAATGAGCAGTTCTTC.

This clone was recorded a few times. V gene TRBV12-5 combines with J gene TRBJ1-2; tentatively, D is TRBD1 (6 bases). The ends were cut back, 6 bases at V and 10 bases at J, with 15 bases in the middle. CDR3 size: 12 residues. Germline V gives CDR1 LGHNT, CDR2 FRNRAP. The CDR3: CASGPPQGSYTF. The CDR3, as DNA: TGTGCTAGTGGCCCTCCACAGGGATCCTACACCTTC.